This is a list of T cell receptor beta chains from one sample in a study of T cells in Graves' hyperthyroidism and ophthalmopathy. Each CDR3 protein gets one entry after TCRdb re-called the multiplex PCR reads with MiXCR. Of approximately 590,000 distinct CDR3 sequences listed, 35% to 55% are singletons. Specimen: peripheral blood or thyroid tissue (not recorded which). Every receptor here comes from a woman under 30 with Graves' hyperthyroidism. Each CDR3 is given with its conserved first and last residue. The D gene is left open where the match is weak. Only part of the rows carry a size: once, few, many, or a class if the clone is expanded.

cdr3_nt: TGTGCCACCAGTGCCACGGTCCTCAATTCACCCCTCCACTTT
cdr3_aa: CATSATVLNSPLHF
v_call: TRBV24-1
j_call: TRBJ1-6
d_call: NA
clone_size: once

cdr3_nt: TGTGCCAGCAGCAGGTGGACAGAAAACTATGGCTACACCTTC
cdr3_aa: CASSRWTENYGYTF
v_call: TRBV9
j_call: TRBJ1-2
d_call: NA
clone_size: few

cdr3_nt: TGCAGTGCTAAATCAGGGCAAAGAGAGACCCAGTACTTC
cdr3_aa: CSAKSGQRETQYF
v_call: TRBV20-1
j_call: TRBJ2-5
d_call: NA
clone_size: once

cdr3_nt: TGCAGCGTGGGGGAGGGGGGAGGTACTGAAGCTTTCTTT
cdr3_aa: CSVGEGGGTEAFF
v_call: TRBV29-1
j_call: TRBJ1-1
d_call: NA
clone_size: many

cdr3_nt: TGTGCCACCTCGAGCGGGAGGGCCCAAGAGACCCAGTACTTC
cdr3_aa: CATSSGRAQETQYF
v_call: TRBV5-4
j_call: TRBJ2-5
d_call: TRBD2
clone_size: few

cdr3_nt: TGTGCCAGCAGTTCCCGGGACATCCGCTTTAACTATGGCTACACCTTC
cdr3_aa: CASSSRDIRFNYGYTF
v_call: TRBV6-5
j_call: TRBJ1-2
d_call: NA
clone_size: NA

cdr3_nt: TGTGCCATCAGCGGGGGGCTAGCGGTCTCCTACGAGCAGTACTTC
cdr3_aa: CAISGGLAVSYEQYF
v_call: TRBV10-3
j_call: TRBJ2-7
d_call: NA
clone_size: NA

cdr3_nt: TGTGCCAGTAGTCCTTGGGGACGGGGAGGCAATCAGCCCCAGCATTTT
cdr3_aa: CASSPWGRGGNQPQHF
v_call: TRBV19
j_call: TRBJ1-5
d_call: NA
clone_size: NA

cdr3_nt: TGTGCCAGCAGCTTACAGACAGGGGTTGGCTACACCTTC
cdr3_aa: CASSLQTGVGYTF
v_call: TRBV7-8
j_call: TRBJ1-2
d_call: TRBD1
clone_size: few

cdr3_nt: TGTGCCAGTTCAGGGGATGTCAGCGGGGAGCTGTTTTTT
cdr3_aa: CASSGDVSGELFF
v_call: TRBV2
j_call: TRBJ2-2
d_call: NA
clone_size: many

cdr3_nt: TGCAGCGCAGCCGGGACAGGGAATGAAAAACTGTTTTTT
cdr3_aa: CSAAGTGNEKLFF
v_call: TRBV29-1
j_call: TRBJ1-4
d_call: TRBD1
clone_size: NA

cdr3_nt: TGCAGTGCTAGGGGACAGGGGGTTAACGAGCAGTACTTC
cdr3_aa: CSARGQGVNEQYF
v_call: TRBV20-1
j_call: TRBJ2-7
d_call: TRBD1
clone_size: few

cdr3_nt: TGTGCCAGCAGCTTAGCTTTTCGGGCCCAGCATTTT
cdr3_aa: CASSLAFRAQHF
v_call: TRBV7-3
j_call: TRBJ1-5
d_call: NA
clone_size: NA

cdr3_nt: TGTGCCACCAGCAGAGATTATGGTCAGCCCCAGCATTTT
cdr3_aa: CATSRDYGQPQHF
v_call: TRBV15
j_call: TRBJ1-5
d_call: NA
clone_size: many